This T cell receptor (beta chain) emerged from a study of cytomegalovirus exposure and HLA in healthy donors. With 4 bases removed from V and 5 bases from J, the gap between germline ends came to 14 bases. The germline CDR1 and CDR2 sequences are SGHAT and FQNNGV. The CDR3 totals 15 residues. Use of 60 Vbeta and 13 Jbeta primers characterized the PCR. Generated by immunoSEQ multiplex PCR, the TCRdb table keeps only in-frame clones and is missing some. The repertoire has about 150,000 clones, approximately 9% of them found once; the top ten carry approximately 2%. Nominal health characterized the donors when sampled, though unrecorded immune exposures were likely. This clone was counted once. What it recognizes is unknown. General study findings and limits: In a later analysis, HLA-associated beta chains showed higher expansion and lower generation probabilities than comparable chains. A later analysis linked a missense DCLRE1C variant to TCR beta V- and J-gene trimming.

The gene calls are TRBV11-2 and TRBJ2-2; D perhaps matches TRBD2 (5 bases). The receptor comes from a male donor in good health and CMV-seronegative. The source material was PBMCs. CDR3 sequence: CASSSLPGVTGELFF. The CDR3 nucleotides read TGTGCCAGCAGCTCACTACCCGGGGTAACCGGGGAGCTGTTTTTT. The full variable domain, rest sourced from reference TRBV11-2 and TRBJ2-2, is EAGVAQSPRYKIIEKRQSVAFWCNPISGHATLYWYQQILGQGPKLLIQFQNNGVVDDSQLPKDRFSAERLKGVDSTLKIQPAKLEDSAVYLCASSSLPGVTGELFFGEGSRLTVL.